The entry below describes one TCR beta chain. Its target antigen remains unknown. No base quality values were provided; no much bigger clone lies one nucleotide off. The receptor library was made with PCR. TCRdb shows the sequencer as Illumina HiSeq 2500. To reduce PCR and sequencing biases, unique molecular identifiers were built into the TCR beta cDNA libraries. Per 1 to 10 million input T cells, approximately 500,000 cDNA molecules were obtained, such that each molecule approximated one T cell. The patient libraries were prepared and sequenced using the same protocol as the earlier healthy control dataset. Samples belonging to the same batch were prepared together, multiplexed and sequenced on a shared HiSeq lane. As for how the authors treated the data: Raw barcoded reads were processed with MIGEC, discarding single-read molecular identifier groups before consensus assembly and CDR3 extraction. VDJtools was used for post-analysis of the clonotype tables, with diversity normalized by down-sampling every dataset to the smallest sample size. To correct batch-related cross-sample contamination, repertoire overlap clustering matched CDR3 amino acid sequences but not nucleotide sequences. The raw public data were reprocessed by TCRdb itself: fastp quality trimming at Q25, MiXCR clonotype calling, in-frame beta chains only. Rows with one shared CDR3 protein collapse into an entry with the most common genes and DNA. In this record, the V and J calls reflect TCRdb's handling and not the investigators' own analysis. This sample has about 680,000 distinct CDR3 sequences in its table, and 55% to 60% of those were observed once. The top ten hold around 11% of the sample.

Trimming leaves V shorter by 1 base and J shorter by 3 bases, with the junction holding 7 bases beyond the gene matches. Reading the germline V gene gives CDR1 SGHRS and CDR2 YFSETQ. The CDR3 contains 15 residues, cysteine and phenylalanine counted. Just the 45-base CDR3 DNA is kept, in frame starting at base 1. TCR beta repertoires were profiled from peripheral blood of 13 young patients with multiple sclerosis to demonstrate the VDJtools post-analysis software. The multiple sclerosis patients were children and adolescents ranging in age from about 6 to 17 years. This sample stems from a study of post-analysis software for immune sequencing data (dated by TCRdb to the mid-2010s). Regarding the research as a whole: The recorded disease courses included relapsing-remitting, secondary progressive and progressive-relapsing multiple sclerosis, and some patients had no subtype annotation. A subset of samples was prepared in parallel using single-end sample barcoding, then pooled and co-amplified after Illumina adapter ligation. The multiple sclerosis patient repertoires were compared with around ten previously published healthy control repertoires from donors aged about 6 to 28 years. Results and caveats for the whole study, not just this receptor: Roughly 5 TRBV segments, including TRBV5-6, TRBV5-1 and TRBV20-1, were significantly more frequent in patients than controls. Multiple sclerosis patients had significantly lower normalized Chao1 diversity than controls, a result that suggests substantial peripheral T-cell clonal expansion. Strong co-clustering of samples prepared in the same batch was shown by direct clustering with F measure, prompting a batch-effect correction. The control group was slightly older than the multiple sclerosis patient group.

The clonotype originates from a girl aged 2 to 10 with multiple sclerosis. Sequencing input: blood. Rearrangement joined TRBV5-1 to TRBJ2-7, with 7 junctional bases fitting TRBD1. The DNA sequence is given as TGCGCCAGCAGCTTGTTGGCGGCAGGGGGCTACGAGCAGTACTTC. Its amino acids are CASSLLAAGGYEQYF. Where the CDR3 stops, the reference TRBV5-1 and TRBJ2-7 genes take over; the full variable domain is KAGVTQTPRYLIKTRGQQVTLSCSPISGHRSVSWYQQTPGQGLQFLFEYFSETQRNKGNFPGRFSGRQFSNSRSEMNVSTLELGDSALYLCASSLLAAGGYEQYFGPGTRLTVT.